The T cell receptor beta chain described here comes from a study of blood T cell repertoires in COVID-19. Study context: Samples taken during acute and convalescent COVID-19 were collected in the United States, Italy and Spain. The analysed material was cDNA or gDNA that came from T cells, B-cell-depleted T cells, or PBMCs.

In its sample, this clone was seen once. The repertoire was sequenced with immunoSEQ multiplex PCR; TCRdb's copy has only in-frame clones and lacks some. This sample has hundreds of thousands of clones, with around 86% found just once. V was trimmed by 4 bases and J by 6 bases, leaving 11 bases between them. This CDR3 comprises 13 residues. Germline lookup yields CDR1 SGHTS and CDR2 YDEGEE. This receptor was taken from a woman in her 30s who had recovered from COVID-19. This sequence joins TRBV5-8 and TRBJ2-1, with D perhaps matching TRBD2 (6 bases). The material sequenced was peripheral blood. The CDR3 region is CASSLTSSNEQFF. The CDR3 DNA reads as TGTGCCAGCAGCCTTACTAGCAGCAATGAGCAGTTCTTC.